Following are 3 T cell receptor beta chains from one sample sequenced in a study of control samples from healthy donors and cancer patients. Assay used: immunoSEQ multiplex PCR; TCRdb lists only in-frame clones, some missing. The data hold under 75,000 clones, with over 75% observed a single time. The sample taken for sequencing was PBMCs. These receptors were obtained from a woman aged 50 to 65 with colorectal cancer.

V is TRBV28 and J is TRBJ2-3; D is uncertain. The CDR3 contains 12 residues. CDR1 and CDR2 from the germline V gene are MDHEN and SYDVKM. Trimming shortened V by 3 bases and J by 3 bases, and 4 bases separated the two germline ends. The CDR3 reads CASSFETDTQYF. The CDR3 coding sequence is TGTGCCAGCAGTTTCGAGACAGATACGCAGTATTTT.

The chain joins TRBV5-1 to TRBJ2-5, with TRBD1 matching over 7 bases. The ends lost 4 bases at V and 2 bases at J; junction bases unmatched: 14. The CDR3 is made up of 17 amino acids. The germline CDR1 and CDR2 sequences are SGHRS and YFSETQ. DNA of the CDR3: TGCGCCAGCAGCCCGAAGAACGACAGGGTTTCGCAAGAGACCCAGTACTTC. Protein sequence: CASSPKNDRVSQETQYF.

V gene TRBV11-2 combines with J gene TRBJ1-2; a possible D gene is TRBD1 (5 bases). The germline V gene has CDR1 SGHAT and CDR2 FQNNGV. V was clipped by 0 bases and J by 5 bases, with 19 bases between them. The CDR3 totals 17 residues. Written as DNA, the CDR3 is TGTGCCAGCAGCTTAGAAACTCTACCAGGGAGAGTTTATGGCTACACCTTC. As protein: CASSLETLPGRVYGYTF.